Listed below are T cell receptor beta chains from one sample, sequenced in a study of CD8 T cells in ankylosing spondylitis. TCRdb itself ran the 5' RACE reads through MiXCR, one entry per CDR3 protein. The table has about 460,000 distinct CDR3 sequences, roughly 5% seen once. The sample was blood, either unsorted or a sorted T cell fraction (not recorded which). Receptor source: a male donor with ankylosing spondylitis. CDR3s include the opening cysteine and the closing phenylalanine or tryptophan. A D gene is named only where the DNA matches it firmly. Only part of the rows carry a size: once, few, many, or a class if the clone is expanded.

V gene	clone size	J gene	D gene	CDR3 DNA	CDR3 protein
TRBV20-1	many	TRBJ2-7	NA	TGCAGTGCCCTCTTTTACGAGCAGTACTTC	CSALFYEQYF
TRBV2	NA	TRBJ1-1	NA	TGTGCCAGCAGTTTGGGTTTTGACACTGAAGCTTTCTTT	CASSLGFDTEAFF
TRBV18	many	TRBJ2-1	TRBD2	TGTGCCAGCTCTCATCCGGGACTAGCGGGAGTGGATGAGCAGTTCTTC	CASSHPGLAGVDEQFF
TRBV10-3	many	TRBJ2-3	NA	TGTGCCATCAGTGAGTGGGCGGATACGCAGTATTTT	CAISEWADTQYF
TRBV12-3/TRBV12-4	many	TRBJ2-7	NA	TGTGCCAGCAGTTTTAGGGGGGGGAACGAGCAGTACTTC	CASSFRGGNEQYF
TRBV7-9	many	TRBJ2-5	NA	TGTGCCAGCAGCTTATTTGAGACCCAGTACTTC	CASSLFETQYF
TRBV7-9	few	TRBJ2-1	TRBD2	TGTGCCAGCAGCGGGGGGACTAAATACAATGAGCAGTTCTTC	CASSGGTKYNEQFF
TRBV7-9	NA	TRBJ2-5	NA	TGTGCCAGCAGCTTAGACCGACGGAGCCAGTACTTC	CASSLDRRSQYF
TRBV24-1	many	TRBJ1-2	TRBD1	TGTGCCACCAGTGACCCCATCAATGGACAGGACTATGGCTACACCTTC	CATSDPINGQDYGYTF
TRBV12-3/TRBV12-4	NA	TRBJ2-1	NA	TGTGCCAGCAGTTCTCCGGGACTCCACCGGAATGAGCAGTTCTTC	CASSSPGLHRNEQFF
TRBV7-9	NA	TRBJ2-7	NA	TGTGCCAGCAGCTTAGAGACTAGGGGACTCTACGAGCAGTACTTC	CASSLETRGLYEQYF
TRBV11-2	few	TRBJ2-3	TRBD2	TGTGCCAGCAGCCTTTCTTGGACTAGCGGGAGACCTAGCACAGATACGCAGTATTTT	CASSLSWTSGRPSTDTQYF
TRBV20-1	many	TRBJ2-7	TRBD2	TGCAGTGCTAGCCGCGTGGCGGGGGGGCGTGAGCAGTACTTC	CSASRVAGGREQYF
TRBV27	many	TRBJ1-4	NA	TGTGCCAGCAGTCCTCACAGGGTGACTAATGAAAAACTGTTTTTT	CASSPHRVTNEKLFF
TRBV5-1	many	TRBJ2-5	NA	TGCGCCAGCAGCTTGACAGGACCCCAAGAGACCCAGTACTTC	CASSLTGPQETQYF
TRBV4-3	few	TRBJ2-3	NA	TGCGCCAGCAGCCACAGTGGGGATACGCAGTATTTT	CASSHSGDTQYF
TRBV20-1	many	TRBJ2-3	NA	TGCAGTGCTAGAGATCGAGGGTTCTCGGATACGCAGTATTTT	CSARDRGFSDTQYF
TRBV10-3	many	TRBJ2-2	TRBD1	TGTGCCATCGGACAGGACCTCACCGGGGAGCTGTTTTTT	CAIGQDLTGELFF
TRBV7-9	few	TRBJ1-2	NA	TGTGCCAGCAGCTTACCCTTAAACAGCTATGGCTACACCTTC	CASSLPLNSYGYTF
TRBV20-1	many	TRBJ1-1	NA	TGCAGTGCTAGATCGGACAGTGACACTGAAGCTTTCTTT	CSARSDSDTEAFF
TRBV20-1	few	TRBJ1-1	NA	TGCAGTGCGCCAGGCGCGAACACTGAAGCTTTCTTT	CSAPGANTEAFF
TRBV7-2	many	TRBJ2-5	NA	TGTGCCAGCAGCTTAGTGACCCAGTACTTC	CASSLVTQYF
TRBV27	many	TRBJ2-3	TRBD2	TGTGCCAGCAGCCCACGCGGGAGAAGCACAGATACGCAGTATTTT	CASSPRGRSTDTQYF
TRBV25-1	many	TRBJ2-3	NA	TGTGCCAGCAGTGAAGGCTATGATACGCAGTATTTT	CASSEGYDTQYF